The present T cell receptor beta chain was sequenced within a study of T cell responses to AZD1222 COVID-19 vaccine. Here immunoSEQ multiplex PCR was the method, and the copy in TCRdb shows in-frame clones only, minus some. Of around 120,000 clones in the sample, roughly 93% were seen once. This CDR3 has 11 amino acids. CDR1 MDHEN and CDR2 SYDVKM come from the germline V gene. Trimming took off 6 bases at V and 7 bases at J, with 9 bases between the two ends. The genes are TRBV28 and TRBJ1-2; no definite D call. The source material was peripheral blood, sampled on day 0 of AZD1222 vaccination. This TCR was sampled from an adult in good health. DNA for the CDR3: TGTGCCAGCAGACAAAGGTTTGGCTACACCTTC. It translates to CASRQRFGYTF.